Listed below are T cell receptor beta chains from one sample, sequenced in a study of CD8+ T cells in alopecia areata. Clones were sequenced by immunoSEQ multiplex PCR, and TCRdb holds only the in-frame ones, with some missing. The sample lists 110,000 or so clones, approximately 52% occurring once. The source was CD8+ T cells sorted from blood, collected at week 4, from a patient treated with tofacitinib. The receptors here all came from a human donor with alopecia areata. The CDR3 runs from the conserved cysteine through the conserved F or W. A D gene is named only where the DNA matches it firmly. A clone size is listed for some rows: how often the clone was seen (once, few, many), or a class if it is expanded.

d_gene	abundance	v_gene	j_gene	CDR3aa	CDR3nt
.	.	TRBV7-9	TRBJ1-5	CASSGGLSNQPQHF	TGTGCCAGCAGCGGCGGACTGAGCAATCAGCCCCAGCATTTT
.	.	TRBV7-9	TRBJ1-4	CASSSRDATNEKLFF	TGTGCCAGCAGCTCCAGGGACGCAACTAATGAAAAACTGTTTTTT
TRBD2	.	TRBV6-5	TRBJ2-7	CASSYSTSGGHEQYF	TGTGCCAGCAGTTATTCGACATCGGGGGGTCACGAGCAGTACTTC
.	.	TRBV6-5	TRBJ2-5	CASSPLHSQETQYF	TGTGCCAGCAGCCCCCTCCACAGCCAAGAGACCCAGTACTTC
TRBD1	.	TRBV15	TRBJ1-4	CATSSPGQGATNEKLFF	TGTGCCACCAGCAGCCCGGGACAGGGAGCAACTAATGAAAAACTGTTTTTT
.	.	TRBV29-1	TRBJ1-1	CSASDPHTEAFF	TGCAGCGCGTCGGACCCCCACACTGAAGCTTTCTTT
.	.	TRBV30	TRBJ2-7	CAWSSLQGGEQYF	TGTGCCTGGAGTTCCCTGCAGGGGGGCGAGCAGTACTTC
.	.	TRBV30	TRBJ2-2	CAWSVLDFTGELFF	TGTGCCTGGAGTGTACTTGACTTCACCGGGGAGCTGTTTTTT
.	.	TRBV28	TRBJ2-5	CASSRQVFQETQYF	TGTGCCAGCAGCCGACAGGTTTTCCAAGAGACCCAGTACTTC
.	.	TRBV7-9	TRBJ1-2	CASSLGLGSGYTF	TGTGCCAGCAGCTTGGGGCTCGGTAGTGGCTACACCTTC
.	.	TRBV20-1	TRBJ2-3	CSAGLTDTQYF	TGCAGTGCTGGTCTCACAGATACGCAGTATTTT
.	.	TRBV7-9	TRBJ2-2	CASSFSMGTGRLFF	TGTGCCAGCAGCTTTTCAATGGGGACGGGACGGCTGTTTTTT
.	.	TRBV4-1	TRBJ1-5	CASSQVPESNQPQHF	TGCGCCAGCAGCCAAGTGCCCGAAAGCAATCAGCCCCAGCATTTT
.	.	TRBV9	TRBJ2-1	CASSVGYNEQFF	TGTGCCAGCAGCGTAGGCTACAATGAGCAGTTCTTC
.	few	TRBV6-5	TRBJ2-3	CASRLLDTQYF	TGTGCCAGCCGCCTCTTAGATACGCAGTATTTT
.	.	TRBV5-6	TRBJ1-4	CASSSDGAGEKLFF	TGTGCCAGCAGCTCGGACGGAGCGGGGGAAAAACTGTTTTTT
.	few	TRBV29-1	TRBJ2-7	CSVEVRRGLSYEQYF	TGCAGCGTTGAAGTACGGAGGGGCCTCTCCTACGAGCAGTACTTC
TRBD2	.	TRBV6-6	TRBJ2-5	CASSFLSGGDETQYF	TGTGCCAGCAGTTTCCTTAGCGGGGGGGATGAGACCCAGTACTTC
.	.	TRBV15	TRBJ1-1	CATRLMNTEAFF	TGTGCCACCAGGTTAATGAACACTGAAGCTTTCTTT
.	.	TRBV29-1	TRBJ2-5	CSVAGNQETQYF	TGCAGCGTTGCCGGGAACCAAGAGACCCAGTACTTC
.	few	TRBV30	TRBJ2-7	CAWSAGREYEQYF	TGTGCCTGGAGCGCCGGTCGGGAATACGAGCAGTACTTC
.	.	TRBV30	TRBJ1-5	CAWSPQGHLPNQPQHF	TGTGCCTGGAGTCCACAGGGACACCTTCCCAATCAGCCCCAGCATTTT
.	.	TRBV30	TRBJ2-5	CAWSADSFQETQYF	TGTGCCTGGAGCGCGGACAGCTTCCAAGAGACCCAGTACTTC
.	.	TRBV25-1	TRBJ2-1	CASSPGPSHYNEQFF	TGTGCCAGCAGCCCGGGCCCAAGCCACTACAATGAGCAGTTCTTC
TRBD1	few	TRBV27	TRBJ1-1	CASSPLDRVNTEAFF	TGTGCCAGCAGTCCCTTGGACAGGGTGAACACTGAAGCTTTCTTT
.	few	TRBV29-1	TRBJ2-1	CSVDRGESSYNEQFF	TGCAGCGTTGACAGGGGTGAGAGCTCCTACAATGAGCAGTTCTTC
TRBD2	few	TRBV27	TRBJ2-5	CASMTLAGGRETQYF	TGTGCCAGCATGACCCTAGCGGGGGGGCGAGAGACCCAGTACTTC
.	.	TRBV29-1	TRBJ2-2	CSVEQGNTGELFF	TGCAGCGTAGAACAGGGGAACACCGGGGAGCTGTTTTTT
.	few	TRBV5-1	TRBJ2-5	CASSLNTRFLETQYF	TGCGCCAGCAGCTTGAATACGAGGTTTCTCGAGACCCAGTACTTC
.	few	TRBV27	TRBJ1-1	CASSSAVGTEAFF	TGTGCCAGCAGTTCGGCAGTGGGGACTGAAGCTTTCTTT
TRBD1	once	TRBV5-6	TRBJ1-6	CASSPGQGNSPLHF	TGTGCCAGCAGCCCGGGACAGGGAAATTCACCCCTCCACTTT
TRBD2	.	TRBV9	TRBJ2-3	CASSSLLAPSTDTQYF	TGTGCCAGCAGCAGCTTACTAGCGCCTAGCACAGATACGCAGTATTTT
TRBD1	.	TRBV28	TRBJ2-2	CASSPGTGGTGELFF	TGTGCCAGCAGTCCTGGGACAGGGGGCACCGGGGAGCTGTTTTTT
TRBD1	.	TRBV9	TRBJ1-2	CASSVGISGTGYGYTF	TGTGCCAGCAGCGTAGGGATTTCCGGGACAGGGTATGGCTACACCTTC
TRBD1	.	TRBV7-8	TRBJ1-2	CASSPEGQLLYGYTF	TGTGCCAGCAGCCCCGAGGGACAGCTACTCTATGGCTACACCTTC
TRBD1	.	TRBV28	TRBJ1-5	CASSFSTGETHSNQPQHF	TGTGCCAGCAGTTTCTCGACAGGGGAGACTCATAGCAATCAGCCCCAGCATTTT
TRBD1	.	TRBV7-3	TRBJ2-5	CASSQIQGAGETQYF	TGTGCCAGCAGCCAAATCCAGGGGGCAGGGGAGACCCAGTACTTC
.	.	TRBV4-1	TRBJ2-5	CASSHVGQETQYF	TGCGCCAGCAGCCATGTGGGACAAGAGACCCAGTACTTC
TRBD1	.	TRBV25-1	TRBJ2-5	CASTPDRAQETQYF	TGTGCCAGCACTCCGGACAGGGCACAAGAGACCCAGTACTTC
.	few	TRBV7-2	TRBJ2-5	CASSTLDPVETQYF	TGTGCCAGCAGCACACTGGACCCCGTCGAGACCCAGTACTTC
.	.	TRBV25-1	TRBJ1-1	CATRGVMNTEAFF	TGTGCCACCCGAGGGGTGATGAACACTGAAGCTTTCTTT
.	.	TRBV29-1	TRBJ2-2	CSVVLGNTGELFF	TGCAGCGTTGTCCTAGGGAACACCGGGGAGCTGTTTTTT
.	.	TRBV27	TRBJ2-7	CASSQDSRNTYEQYF	TGTGCCAGCAGTCAGGACAGCCGCAACACCTACGAGCAGTACTTC